Listed below are T cell receptor beta chains from one sample, sequenced in a study of blood T cell repertoires in COVID-19. This table comes from immunoSEQ multiplex PCR, and its TCRdb copy is limited to in-frame clones, with some not included. The sample yields under 250,000 clones, 85% seen once. Sequencing was done on a sample of peripheral blood. Receptors were obtained from a man in his fifties or sixties with COVID-19, enrolled during active disease. The CDR3 runs from the conserved cysteine through the conserved F or W. D genes are given only for firm matches. The size of a clone is reported for some rows only, either as once, few or many, or as a class for expanded clones.

j_call,clone_size,v_call,d_call,cdr3_aa,cdr3_nt
TRBJ1-1,.,TRBV9,.,CASSASGEDTEAFF,TGTGCCAGCAGCGCCTCGGGGGAGGACACTGAAGCTTTCTTT
TRBJ1-1,.,TRBV5-5,TRBD1,CASSWGVTGSEAFF,TGTGCCAGCAGCTGGGGGGTGACAGGGTCCGAAGCTTTCTTT
TRBJ2-3,.,TRBV7-9,TRBD2,CASSAALAGGTQYF,TGTGCCAGCAGCGCCGCGTTAGCGGGGGGTACGCAGTATTTT
TRBJ2-7,once,TRBV2,TRBD1,CASIEGAFEEQYF,TGTGCCAGCATAGAGGGGGCCTTTGAGGAGCAGTACTTC
TRBJ1-5,.,TRBV28,.,CASTFGGGEQPQHF,TGTGCCAGCACCTTTGGGGGGGGAGAGCAGCCCCAGCATTTT
TRBJ2-1,.,TRBV28,.,CASNPGSVEQFF,TGTGCCAGCAACCCAGGGTCCGTAGAGCAGTTCTTC
TRBJ2-7,.,TRBV11-2,TRBD2,CASSFLAGTTYEQYF,TGTGCCAGCAGCTTCCTAGCGGGGACGACCTACGAGCAGTACTTC
TRBJ1-6,.,TRBV5-4,TRBD1,CASSLGDRNSPLHF,TGTGCCAGCAGCTTGGGGGACAGGAATTCACCCCTCCACTTT
TRBJ2-3,few,TRBV5-1,TRBD2,CASSLVLAGISTDTQYF,TGCGCCAGCAGCTTGGTTCTAGCGGGGATTAGCACAGATACGCAGTATTTT
TRBJ2-7,few,TRBV6-5,TRBD1,CASSKGTGFYEQYF,TGTGCCAGCAGCAAAGGGACAGGGTTTTACGAGCAGTACTTC
TRBJ1-1,.,TRBV6-5,TRBD1,CASSAGQGSTEAFF,TGTGCCAGCAGCGCGGGACAGGGGTCCACTGAAGCTTTCTTT
TRBJ1-5,.,TRBV19,.,CASHAGGSNQPQHF,TGTGCCTCCCATGCGGGGGGGAGCAATCAGCCCCAGCATTTT
TRBJ1-3,.,TRBV7-2,.,CASSLAGTNSGNTIYF,TGTGCCAGCAGCTTAGCGGGCACCAACTCTGGAAACACCATATATTTT
TRBJ1-2,.,TRBV2,.,CASRIFYGYTF,TGTGCCAGCAGAATATTCTATGGCTACACCTTC
TRBJ2-5,.,TRBV7-9,TRBD1,CASSLTGGQETQYF,TGTGCCAGCAGCCTAACAGGGGGCCAAGAGACCCAGTACTTC
TRBJ1-2,few,TRBV4-3,TRBD1,CASSRETGGPYGYTF,TGCGCCAGCAGCCGGGAGACAGGGGGACCCTATGGCTACACCTTC
TRBJ1-5,few,TRBV14,.,CASSQTGPGQPQHF,TGTGCCAGCAGCCAAACAGGGCCGGGTCAGCCCCAGCATTTT
TRBJ1-3,once,TRBV9,.,CASSPRGGTSSGNTIYF,TGTGCCAGCAGCCCACGGGGGGGTACAAGCTCTGGAAACACCATATATTTT
TRBJ1-1,.,TRBV7-2,TRBD1,CASSSQSIQGAEAFF,TGTGCCAGCAGCTCCCAAAGTATCCAGGGGGCTGAAGCTTTCTTT
TRBJ2-7,.,TRBV5-4,.,CASSVVNSGMWSYEQYF,TGTGCCAGCAGCGTAGTGAACTCCGGGATGTGGTCCTACGAGCAGTACTTC
TRBJ2-7,.,TRBV5-4,TRBD1,CASSPGTGAYEQYF,TGTGCCAGCAGCCCTGGGACAGGGGCCTACGAGCAGTACTTC
TRBJ2-5,.,TRBV24-1,.,CATSDRRRGEETQYF,TGTGCCACCAGTGACCGCCGACGGGGAGAAGAGACCCAGTACTTC
TRBJ2-2,few,TRBV5-1,TRBD2,CASSPRGLAAGELFF,TGCGCCAGCAGCCCCCGAGGACTAGCCGCCGGGGAGCTGTTTTTT
TRBJ2-5,.,TRBV14,.,CASSDWPGTQYF,TGTGCCAGCAGCGATTGGCCGGGGACCCAGTACTTC
TRBJ2-7,once,TRBV28,TRBD2,CASSTGLAGEYF,TGTGCCAGCAGTACGGGACTAGCGGGGGAGTACTTC
TRBJ2-1,.,TRBV7-3,TRBD1,CASSPGQGALYNEQFF,TGTGCCAGCAGCCCGGGACAGGGGGCCCTCTACAATGAGCAGTTCTTC
TRBJ1-5,once,TRBV3-1/TRBV3-2,TRBD1,CASSQDLSPGQGDNQPQHF,TGTGCCAGCAGCCAAGATCTTTCCCCGGGACAGGGGGACAATCAGCCCCAGCATTTT
TRBJ1-5,once,TRBV27,TRBD1,CASSLLWDRGDGGQPQHF,TGTGCCAGCAGTTTACTCTGGGACAGGGGAGATGGGGGACAGCCCCAGCATTTT
TRBJ2-1,.,TRBV7-9,.,CASSLRRGASNEQFF,TGTGCCAGCAGCTTAAGGCGGGGAGCCTCGAATGAGCAGTTCTTC
TRBJ2-7,few,TRBV7-9,.,CASSTPQGYEQYF,TGTGCCAGCAGCACCCCGCAGGGCTACGAGCAGTACTTC
TRBJ1-5,.,TRBV7-8,TRBD1,CASSGRTGLQPQHF,TGTGCCAGCAGCGGCAGGACAGGGCTTCAGCCCCAGCATTTT
TRBJ1-5,.,TRBV20-1,.,CSASGTTPNQPQHF,TGCAGTGCTAGTGGCACTACCCCCAATCAGCCCCAGCATTTT
TRBJ1-5,.,TRBV6-5,.,CASRKTNSGNRQHF,TGTGCCAGCAGAAAAACCAATTCGGGGAATCGACAGCATTTT
TRBJ1-6,.,TRBV5-6,TRBD1,CASSRDRGQGSPLHF,TGTGCCAGCAGCCGGGACAGGGGGCAAGGTTCACCCCTCCACTTT
TRBJ1-2,.,TRBV11-2,TRBD1,CASSFGRDRANYGYTF,TGTGCCAGCAGCTTCGGGAGGGACAGAGCTAACTATGGCTACACCTTC
TRBJ1-3,few,TRBV7-9,.,CASSLALRTVRNTIYF,TGTGCCAGCAGCTTAGCGCTGCGGACAGTCAGAAACACCATATATTTT
TRBJ1-5,.,TRBV10-3,TRBD1,CAISEGLGTGDWQPQHF,TGTGCCATCAGTGAGGGATTAGGGACAGGGGATTGGCAGCCCCAGCATTTT
TRBJ1-2,.,TRBV7-9,TRBD1,CASSAGTGANYGYTF,TGTGCCAGCAGCGCCGGGACAGGGGCTAACTATGGCTACACCTTC
TRBJ1-6,.,TRBV2,.,CASSGEGIGYNSPLHF,TGTGCCAGCAGTGGGGAGGGTATCGGCTATAATTCACCCCTCCACTTT
TRBJ2-7,.,TRBV7-9,TRBD2,CASSSPSLAGAAYEQYF,TGTGCCAGCAGCTCCCCCTCTCTAGCGGGTGCCGCCTACGAGCAGTACTTC
TRBJ2-5,.,TRBV30,TRBD1,CAWSVRGQGVETQYF,TGTGCCTGGAGTGTGAGGGGACAGGGGGTCGAGACCCAGTACTTC
TRBJ2-1,.,TRBV5-1,TRBD1,CASRGRNNEQFF,TGCGCCAGTAGGGGGCGAAACAATGAGCAGTTCTTC
TRBJ2-7,.,TRBV10-3,.,CAIAGTEYEQYF,TGTGCCATCGCGGGGACGGAGTACGAGCAGTACTTC
TRBJ1-3,.,TRBV6-5,TRBD1,CASSSGQGRSGNTIYF,TGTGCCAGCAGTTCCGGACAGGGCAGATCTGGAAACACCATATATTTT
TRBJ2-6,once,TRBV14,.,CASSAYRASGANVLTF,TGTGCCAGCAGCGCCTACAGGGCCTCGGGGGCCAACGTCCTGACTTTC
TRBJ1-2,.,TRBV5-4,.,CASSLEPTGNYGYTF,TGTGCCAGCAGCTTGGAACCAACAGGGAACTATGGCTACACCTTC
TRBJ1-5,few,TRBV6-6,.,CASNEQGGNQPQHF,TGTGCCAGCAACGAACAGGGCGGTAATCAGCCCCAGCATTTT
TRBJ2-7,few,TRBV19,.,CASSADFSSYEQYF,TGTGCCAGTAGTGCTGATTTCAGCTCCTACGAGCAGTACTTC
TRBJ1-4,.,TRBV15,.,CATSLTGEKLFF,TGTGCCACCAGCCTTACGGGTGAAAAACTGTTTTTT
TRBJ2-3,.,TRBV11-1,TRBD1,CASSSRRQGYSDTQYF,TGTGCCAGCAGCAGTCGTCGACAGGGGTATTCGGATACGCAGTATTTT
TRBJ2-1,.,TRBV27,.,CASSSPRYNEQFF,TGTGCCAGCAGTTCTCCTAGGTACAATGAGCAGTTCTTC
TRBJ2-3,once,TRBV6-2/TRBV6-3,TRBD2,CASSSGLAGGIDTQYF,TGTGCCAGCAGTTCGGGACTAGCGGGGGGAATTGATACGCAGTATTTT
TRBJ1-4,.,TRBV3-1/TRBV3-2,TRBD1,CASSRHETGGNEKLFF,TGTGCCAGCAGCCGACACGAGACAGGGGGCAATGAAAAACTGTTTTTT
TRBJ1-5,.,TRBV4-1,TRBD1,CASSQGQGRYINQPQHF,TGCGCCAGCAGCCAGGGACAGGGCCGTTACATAAATCAGCCCCAGCATTTT
TRBJ2-3,.,TRBV5-4,TRBD1,CASSGDRGPTDTQYF,TGTGCCAGCAGCGGGGACAGGGGGCCCACAGATACGCAGTATTTT
TRBJ2-7,.,TRBV28,.,CASRSGVLYEQYF,TGTGCCAGCAGATCGGGGGTCCTTTACGAGCAGTACTTC
TRBJ2-1,.,TRBV11-2,TRBD1,CASSLVNRQGWGNEQFF,TGTGCCAGCAGCTTAGTCAACAGACAGGGATGGGGCAATGAGCAGTTCTTC
TRBJ2-7,.,TRBV2,TRBD2,CASTQRGGLREQYF,TGTGCCAGCACCCAGCGGGGGGGATTACGGGAGCAGTACTTC
TRBJ2-7,.,TRBV18,.,CASSPPIRGKRDYEQYF,TGTGCCAGCTCACCACCGATAAGGGGGAAAAGAGACTACGAGCAGTACTTC